This T cell receptor (beta chain) was sequenced in a study of shared T cell receptors in the human thymus. TCRdb keeps only in-frame clones here, not all; method: immunoSEQ multiplex PCR. Of some 660,000 clones in the sample, about 87% were seen once. Germline lookup yields CDR1 SGHRS and CDR2 YFSETQ. The junction had 8 bases not matched to a gene; V was cut back by 4 bases and J by 3 bases. The CDR3 is 15 residues long. In addition, the sample was reused for a study of human thymus T cells. That study reports: Thymic tissue was derived from resections collected during corrective heart surgery.

The sequence was obtained from a boy in the first two years of life with a congenital heart defect. The chain combines TRBV5-1 with TRBJ2-7; 9 positions match TRBD1. Sequencing input: thymocytes. The CDR3 sequence is CASSPTGTGFYEQYF. The DNA for the CDR3 is TGCGCCAGCAGCCCCACCGGGACAGGGTTCTACGAGCAGTACTTC.